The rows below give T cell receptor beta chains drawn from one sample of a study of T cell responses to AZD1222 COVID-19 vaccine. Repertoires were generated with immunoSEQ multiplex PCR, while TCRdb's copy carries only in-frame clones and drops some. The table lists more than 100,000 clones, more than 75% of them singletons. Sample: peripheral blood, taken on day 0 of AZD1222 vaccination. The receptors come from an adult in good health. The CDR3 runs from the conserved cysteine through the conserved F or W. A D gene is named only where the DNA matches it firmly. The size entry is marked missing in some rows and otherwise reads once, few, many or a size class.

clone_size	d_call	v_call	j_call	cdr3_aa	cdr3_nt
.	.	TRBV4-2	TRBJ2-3	CASSQTAHYTDTQYF	TGTGCCAGCAGTCAGACAGCCCATTACACAGATACGCAGTATTTT
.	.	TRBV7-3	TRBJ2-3	CASSPGGPDTQYF	TGTGCCAGCAGCCCAGGGGGGCCAGATACGCAGTATTTT
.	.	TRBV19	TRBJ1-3	CASSGGERSSGNTIYF	TGTGCCAGTAGTGGTGGGGAGCGTTCCTCTGGAAACACCATATATTTT
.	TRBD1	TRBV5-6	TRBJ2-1	CASSRTGIDNEQFF	TGTGCCAGCAGCCGGACAGGGATAGACAATGAGCAGTTCTTC
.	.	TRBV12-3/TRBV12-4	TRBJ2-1	CASSGSWSDEQFF	TGTGCCAGCAGTGGAAGTTGGTCGGATGAGCAGTTCTTC
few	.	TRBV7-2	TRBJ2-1	CASSPSSVTQREQFF	TGTGCCAGCAGTCCCTCCAGCGTAACCCAGCGTGAGCAGTTCTTC
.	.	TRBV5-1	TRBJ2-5	CASSRTANQETQYF	TGCGCCAGCAGCCGGACAGCGAACCAAGAGACCCAGTACTTC
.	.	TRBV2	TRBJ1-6	CATNRAGENSPLHF	TGTGCCACCAATAGGGCAGGGGAAAATTCACCCCTCCACTTT
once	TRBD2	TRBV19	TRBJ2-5	CASSMSQGLAGKETQYF	TGTGCCAGTAGTATGAGCCAGGGACTAGCGGGAAAAGAGACCCAGTACTTC
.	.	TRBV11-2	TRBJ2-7	CASSLVMLFEWGRSEQYF	TGTGCCAGCAGCTTAGTCATGCTGTTTGAGTGGGGTCGTTCGGAGCAGTACTTC
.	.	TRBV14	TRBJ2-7	CASSLSGVGGEQYF	TGTGCCAGCAGCCTGAGCGGTGTCGGGGGCGAGCAGTACTTC
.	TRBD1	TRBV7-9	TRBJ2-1	CASSIYRDRANNEQFF	TGTGCCAGCAGCATATACCGGGACAGGGCCAACAATGAGCAGTTCTTC
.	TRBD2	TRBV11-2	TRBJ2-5	CASSLVLAGGETQYF	TGTGCCAGCAGCTTAGTTCTAGCGGGAGGGGAGACCCAGTACTTC
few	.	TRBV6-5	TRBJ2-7	CASSYYGRQTYEQYF	TGTGCCAGCAGTTACTATGGCAGGCAGACCTACGAGCAGTACTTC
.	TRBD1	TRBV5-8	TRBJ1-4	CASSLGQAATNEKLFF	TGTGCCAGCAGCCTAGGACAGGCCGCAACTAATGAAAAACTGTTTTTT
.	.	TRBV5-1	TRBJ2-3	CASSLDAVRSDTQYF	TGCGCCAGCAGCTTGGATGCGGTACGGTCAGATACGCAGTATTTT
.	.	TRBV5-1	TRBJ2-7	CASSLVLGGNEQYF	TGCGCCAGCAGCTTGGTTCTAGGAGGGAACGAGCAGTACTTC
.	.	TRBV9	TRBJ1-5	CASSVVKTGGNQPQHF	TGTGCCAGCAGCGTAGTTAAGACAGGCGGAAATCAGCCCCAGCATTTT
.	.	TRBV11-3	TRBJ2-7	CASSPGQGGGSYEQYF	TGTGCCAGCAGCCCCGGACAGGGAGGGGGGTCCTACGAGCAGTACTTC
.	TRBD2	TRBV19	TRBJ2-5	CASSLGLAGGVEETQYF	TGTGCCAGTAGTCTGGGACTAGCGGGGGGTGTAGAAGAGACCCAGTACTTC
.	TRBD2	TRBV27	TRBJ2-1	CASILTSSGNEQFF	TGTGCCAGCATCTTGACTAGCAGTGGGAATGAGCAGTTCTTC
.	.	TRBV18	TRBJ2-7	CASSPGVAAYEQYF	TGTGCCAGCTCACCAGGGGTCGCCGCCTACGAGCAGTACTTC
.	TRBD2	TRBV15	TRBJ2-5	CATSRDPSGGTHQETQYF	TGTGCCACCAGCAGAGACCCCTCCGGGGGGACCCACCAAGAGACCCAGTACTTC
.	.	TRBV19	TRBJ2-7	CASSLRWGRNYEQYF	TGTGCCAGTAGTTTACGCTGGGGGCGCAACTACGAGCAGTACTTC
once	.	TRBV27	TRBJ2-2	CASTAIGTGELFF	TGTGCCAGCACAGCGATTGGCACCGGGGAGCTGTTTTTT
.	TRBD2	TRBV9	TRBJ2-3	CASSTPSGRALGTDTQYF	TGTGCCAGCAGCACGCCTAGCGGGAGAGCTTTAGGCACAGATACGCAGTATTTT
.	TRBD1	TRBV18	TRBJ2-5	CASSPPRTGVETQYF	TGTGCCAGCTCACCCCCGCGGACAGGGGTGGAGACCCAGTACTTC
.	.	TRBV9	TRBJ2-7	CASSVEGGLWFEQYF	TGTGCCAGCAGCGTAGAGGGGGGCCTATGGTTCGAGCAGTACTTC
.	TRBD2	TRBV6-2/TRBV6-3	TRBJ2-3	CASSQAGGGTDTQYF	TGTGCCAGCAGTCAGGCCGGGGGGGGCACAGATACGCAGTATTTT
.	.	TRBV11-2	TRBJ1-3	CASSSQFSGNTIYF	TGTGCCAGCAGCTCTCAGTTTTCTGGAAACACCATATATTTT
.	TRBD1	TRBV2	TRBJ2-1	CATRTGNLYNEQFF	TGTGCCACCAGGACAGGGAATCTCTACAATGAGCAGTTCTTC
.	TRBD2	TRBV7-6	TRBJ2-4	CASSLSLAGGAKNIQYF	TGTGCCAGCAGCTTATCGCTAGCGGGGGGAGCCAAAAACATTCAGTACTTC
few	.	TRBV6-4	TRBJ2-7	CASHGLCPSAYEQYF	TGTGCCAGCCATGGTCTTTGCCCCTCCGCCTACGAGCAGTACTTC
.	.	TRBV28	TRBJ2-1	CASMTASSYNEQFF	TGTGCCAGCATGACGGCAAGCTCCTACAATGAGCAGTTCTTC
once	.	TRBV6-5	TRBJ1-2	CASSYSNRRKGGYTF	TGTGCCAGCAGTTATTCAAATCGGAGAAAGGGTGGCTACACCTTC
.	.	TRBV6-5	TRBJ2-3	CASVGTDTQYF	TGTGCCAGCGTCGGCACAGATACGCAGTATTTT
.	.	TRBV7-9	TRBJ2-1	CAPVPSERYNEQFF	TGTGCCCCGGTGCCTAGCGAAAGATACAATGAGCAGTTCTTC
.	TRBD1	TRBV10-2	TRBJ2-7	CASSEPGQGRIEQYF	TGCGCCAGCAGTGAGCCGGGACAGGGGCGCATCGAGCAGTACTTC
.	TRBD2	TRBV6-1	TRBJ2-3	CASSDGLAGRTDTQYF	TGTGCCAGCAGTGACGGACTAGCGGGACGCACAGATACGCAGTATTTT
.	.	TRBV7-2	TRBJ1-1	CASSLGRRYEGNTEAFF	TGTGCCAGCAGCTTAGGTCGCCGTTACGAAGGGAACACTGAAGCTTTCTTT
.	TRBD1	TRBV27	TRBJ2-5	CASRRTGGQETQYF	TGTGCCAGCAGGCGTACAGGGGGCCAAGAGACCCAGTACTTC
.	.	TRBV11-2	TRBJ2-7	CASSLVRTGEQYF	TGTGCCAGCAGCTTAGTACGGACGGGGGAGCAGTACTTC
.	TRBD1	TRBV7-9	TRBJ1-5	CASSSGTGGQPQHF	TGTGCCAGCAGCTCAGGGACAGGGGGTCAGCCCCAGCATTTT
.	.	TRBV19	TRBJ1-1	CATLQKGGHRAFF	TGTGCCACCCTTCAAAAGGGGGGTCACAGAGCTTTCTTT
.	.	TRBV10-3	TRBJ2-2	CAISDPVRANTGELFF	TGTGCCATCAGTGACCCTGTCAGGGCGAACACCGGGGAGCTGTTTTTT
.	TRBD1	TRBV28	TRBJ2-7	CASSVGQGVSYEQYF	TGTGCCAGCAGTGTCGGACAGGGGGTATCCTACGAGCAGTACTTC
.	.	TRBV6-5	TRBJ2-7	CASTNEKQGTYEQYF	TGTGCCAGCACAAACGAAAAACAGGGAACCTACGAGCAGTACTTC
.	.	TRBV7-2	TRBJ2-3	CASRTSGGTDTQYF	TGTGCCAGCAGAACAAGTGGGGGCACAGATACGCAGTATTTT
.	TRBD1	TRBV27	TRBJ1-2	CASSAGTAANYGYTF	TGTGCCAGCAGTGCCGGGACAGCTGCCAACTATGGCTACACCTTC
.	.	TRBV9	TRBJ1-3	CASSVDHSSGNTIYF	TGTGCCAGCAGCGTAGATCACAGCTCTGGAAACACCATATATTTT
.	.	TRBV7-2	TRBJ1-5	CASSLSGDQPQHF	TGTGCCAGCAGCTTATCGGGAGATCAGCCCCAGCATTTT
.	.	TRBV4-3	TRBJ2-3	CASSQVPNADTQYF	TGCGCCAGCAGCCAGGTACCGAACGCAGATACGCAGTATTTT